The rows below give T cell receptor beta chains drawn from one sample of a study of cytomegalovirus exposure and HLA in healthy donors. TCRdb keeps only in-frame clones here, not all; method: immunoSEQ multiplex PCR. The table lists roughly 100,000 clones, around 68% of them singletons. Sequencing was done on a sample of PBMCs. The receptor source for this set is a human donor in good health. Both conserved end residues are part of each CDR3. A D gene is named only where the DNA matches it firmly. Clone size is not always given. Where it is, it says once, few, many or a class for expanded clones.

>TRBD2|TRBJ2-3|TRBV4-2|NA
TGTGCCAGCAGCCAAGCTAGCGGGAGTGTCGGTGGAGATACGCAGTATTTT
CASSQASGSVGGDTQYF
>NA|TRBJ1-2|TRBV7-8|NA
TGTGCCAGCAGCCCCGGGAGCGGCGGGGCCTATGGCTACACCTTC
CASSPGSGGAYGYTF
>NA|TRBJ1-5|TRBV19|NA
TGTGCCAGTAAACAGGGCAATCAGCCCCAGCATTTT
CASKQGNQPQHF
>NA|TRBJ1-6|TRBV30|NA
TGTGCCTGGAGTGTAATGTCAGGGTCACCCCTCCACTTT
CAWSVMSGSPLHF
>NA|TRBJ2-7|TRBV15|NA
TGTGCCACCAGCAGAGATAGACAGGAGATCTACGAGCAGTACTTC
CATSRDRQEIYEQYF
>NA|TRBJ2-3|TRBV21-1|few
TGTGCCAGCAGCAAAGAAGGTATCGGACTAGCGGGAGGGTTAGATACGCAGTATTTT
CASSKEGIGLAGGLDTQYF
>NA|TRBJ1-2|TRBV6-1|NA
TGTGCCAGCAGTCCCCAGGGGAGCCAATATGGCTACACCTTC
CASSPQGSQYGYTF
>TRBD1|TRBJ1-4|TRBV4-2|NA
TGTGCCAGCAGCCAGTGGGACAGCCCAACTAATGAAAAACTGTTTTTT
CASSQWDSPTNEKLFF
>NA|TRBJ2-3|TRBV19|NA
TGTGCCAGTAGATTTCAGGGACACCGCACAGATACGCAGTATTTT
CASRFQGHRTDTQYF
>TRBD1|TRBJ1-1|TRBV27|few
TGTGCCAGCAGCAAACAGGGGCTGAACACTGAAGCTTTCTTT
CASSKQGLNTEAFF
>NA|TRBJ1-2|TRBV28|NA
TGTGCCAGCAGTCTAACAGCCTTATATGGCTACACCTTC
CASSLTALYGYTF
>NA|TRBJ1-5|TRBV27|few
TGTGCCAGCAGCAAAAACAGTGAAAGCAATCAGCCCCAGCATTTT
CASSKNSESNQPQHF
>NA|TRBJ1-2|TRBV5-5|NA
TGTGCCAGCAGCTTAATGCCGCCGAGCGTCCTTTATGGCTACACCTTC
CASSLMPPSVLYGYTF
>NA|TRBJ2-7|TRBV6-6|few
TGTGCCAGCACAGGGCCGTTGATCCACGAGCAGTACTTC
CASTGPLIHEQYF
>NA|TRBJ1-1|TRBV5-6|NA
TGTGCCAGCAGCTTGAGGGGGGGGGACACTGAAGCTTTCTTT
CASSLRGGDTEAFF
>TRBD1|TRBJ1-2|TRBV19|few
TGTGCCAGTAGTAGGGGGACCGGGACAGGGGGCATCGGGAGCTATGGCTACACCTTC
CASSRGTGTGGIGSYGYTF
>NA|TRBJ1-2|TRBV7-6|NA
TGTGCCAGCAGCGAGGGGGACTATGGCTACACCTTC
CASSEGDYGYTF
>TRBD1|TRBJ1-5|TRBV6-5|few
TGTGCCAGCAGTATCGGGACAGGGGGAAATCAGCCCCAGCATTTT
CASSIGTGGNQPQHF
>TRBD2|TRBJ2-7|TRBV5-1|NA
TGCGCCAGCAGCCCACCCCCGGGAGGGGACCGAACCTACGAGCAGTACTTC
CASSPPPGGDRTYEQYF
>NA|TRBJ2-7|TRBV2|NA
TGTGCCAGCAGTGGGGCAGATGGGTCCATGGGGGGACACGAGCAGTACTTC
CASSGADGSMGGHEQYF
>TRBD1|TRBJ2-3|TRBV2|once
TGTGCCAGCAGTGAAGAGGGGGCGTACACAGATACGCAGTATTTT
CASSEEGAYTDTQYF
>TRBD1|TRBJ2-5|TRBV11-3|NA
TGTGCCAGCAGCTATCACCCCGGACAGGACCAAGAGACCCAGTACTTC
CASSYHPGQDQETQYF
>NA|TRBJ1-2|TRBV15|NA
TGTGCCACCAGCAGTGAGAGGGTTGGAGACTATGGCTACACCTTC
CATSSERVGDYGYTF
>NA|TRBJ2-7|TRBV25-1|NA
TGTGCCAGCGCAAACACAGCATTCGGGGCCTACGAGCAGTACTTC
CASANTAFGAYEQYF
>TRBD2|TRBJ2-7|TRBV7-9|NA
TGTGCCAGCAGCCCTACGGGGGGGACCTACGAGCAGTACTTC
CASSPTGGTYEQYF
>TRBD1|TRBJ2-7|TRBV5-6|few
TGTGCCAGCAGCTTGGCCGGGACAGGGGTAAACTACGAGCAGTACTTC
CASSLAGTGVNYEQYF
>NA|TRBJ1-2|TRBV6-5|NA
TGTGCCAGCAGTTATAAGGGAAGGGGCTATGGCTACACCTTC
CASSYKGRGYGYTF
>TRBD2|TRBJ2-3|TRBV9|once
TGTGCCAGCAGCGGGGGAGGGAGCGGGACAGATACGCAGTATTTT
CASSGGGSGTDTQYF
>TRBD2|TRBJ2-5|TRBV30|NA
TGTGCCTGGAGTCCCGTAGGACTAGCGGGAGTACTAGAGACCCAGTACTTC
CAWSPVGLAGVLETQYF